Listed below are T cell receptor beta chains from one sample, sequenced in a study of shared clonotypes between healthy human individuals. Profiling relied on immunoSEQ multiplex PCR, and the TCRdb table lists in-frame clones only, not all of them. The table lists 1.4 million to 1.5 million clones, roughly 96% of them singletons. The sequenced material came from naive CD4+ T cells sorted from blood. Receptor source: a young man in good health. The CDR3 runs from the conserved cysteine through the conserved F or W. Each record gives: J gene, clone size, V gene, D gene, CDR3 length, CDR3 protein, CDR3 DNA. A D gene is named only where the DNA matches it firmly. Size is omitted from some rows. Given values are once, few, many or a class for expanded clones.

TRBJ2-3,NA,TRBV12-5,NA,15,CASGLGRNGPDTQYF,TGTGCTAGTGGTTTGGGACGAAATGGTCCAGATACGCAGTATTTT
TRBJ2-7,once,TRBV10-3,NA,14,CAISERDSTYEQYF,TGTGCCATCAGTGAGCGGGACTCAACCTACGAGCAGTACTTC
TRBJ1-5,NA,TRBV9,NA,13,CASSRQGGQPQHF,TGTGCCAGCAGCCGCCAGGGTGGTCAGCCCCAGCATTTT
TRBJ2-2,NA,TRBV6-1,NA,14,CASSEVAGPGELFF,TGTGCCAGCAGTGAAGTTGCGGGGCCCGGGGAGCTGTTTTTT
TRBJ1-4,NA,TRBV2,NA,14,CASNRDTQYEKLFF,TGTGCCAGCAACAGGGATACGCAATATGAAAAACTGTTTTTT
TRBJ1-5,NA,TRBV19,TRBD1,16,CASSIGGTGSNQPQHF,TGTGCCAGTAGTATAGGGGGGACAGGGAGCAATCAGCCCCAGCATTTT
TRBJ2-2,NA,TRBV5-4,NA,15,CASSLARGGPGELFF,TGTGCCAGCAGCTTGGCCCGTGGGGGTCCCGGGGAGCTGTTTTTT
TRBJ2-7,NA,TRBV6-1,TRBD1,18,CASSAPPGQGHPTYEQYF,TGTGCCAGCAGTGCACCCCCGGGACAGGGGCATCCTACCTACGAGCAGTACTTC
TRBJ2-1,NA,TRBV28,NA,14,CASRQLVVVGEQFF,TGTGCCAGCAGACAACTAGTTGTGGTAGGGGAGCAGTTCTTC
TRBJ1-1,NA,TRBV18,NA,12,CASSPLGTEAFF,TGTGCCAGCTCACCCCTGGGCACTGAAGCTTTCTTT
TRBJ1-1,once,TRBV27,TRBD1,14,CASSLFQGDTEAFF,TGTGCCAGCAGTTTATTTCAGGGGGACACTGAAGCTTTCTTT
TRBJ1-5,NA,TRBV19,NA,15,CASRTPGRPKQPQHF,TGTGCCAGTAGGACCCCAGGCAGGCCAAAACAGCCCCAGCATTTT
TRBJ2-2,NA,TRBV4-3,NA,18,CASSQETGRGRRAGELFF,TGCGCCAGCAGCCAAGAGACGGGTCGGGGCCGACGGGCCGGGGAGCTGTTTTTT
TRBJ2-7,once,TRBV28,TRBD2,14,CASSFPGTNYEQYF,TGTGCCAGCAGTTTTCCCGGGACTAACTACGAGCAGTACTTC
TRBJ1-5,NA,TRBV7-9,NA,19,CASSLAVGPGAGGNQPQHF,TGTGCCAGCAGCTTAGCGGTGGGGCCGGGGGCCGGGGGAAACCAGCCCCAGCATTTT
TRBJ2-7,NA,TRBV5-6,NA,15,CASSLITSPKYEQYF,TGTGCCAGCAGCTTAATTACTAGCCCGAAATACGAGCAGTACTTC
TRBJ2-7,NA,TRBV27,NA,15,CASKISGDISYEQYF,TGTGCCAGCAAAATTAGCGGAGACATCTCCTACGAGCAGTACTTC
TRBJ2-1,NA,TRBV18,TRBD2,15,CASSPGLAGVNEQFF,TGTGCCAGCTCACCCGGACTAGCGGGAGTAAATGAGCAGTTCTTC
TRBJ1-5,NA,TRBV28,NA,17,CASSSPYSQGKGQPQHF,TGTGCCAGCAGTTCCCCGTACAGTCAGGGAAAAGGCCAGCCCCAGCATTTT
TRBJ2-7,once,TRBV6-1,NA,14,CASSKDILSYEQYF,TGTGCCAGCAGTAAGGACATTCTCTCCTACGAGCAGTACTTC
TRBJ2-1,NA,TRBV29-1,NA,12,CSCRTAPSFQFF,TGCAGCTGCCGGACGGCCCCATCATTCCAGTTCTTC
TRBJ2-2,NA,TRBV5-4,NA,17,CASSLTITTGGTGELFF,TGTGCCAGCAGCTTGACCATAACGACAGGAGGGACCGGGGAGCTGTTTTTT
TRBJ1-2,NA,TRBV6-1,TRBD1,14,CASAEQGTNYGYTF,TGTGCCAGCGCTGAACAGGGGACTAACTATGGCTACACCTTC
TRBJ2-7,NA,TRBV28,TRBD2,14,CASSLGTSGYEQYF,TGTGCCAGCAGTCTTGGGACTAGCGGCTACGAGCAGTACTTC
TRBJ1-5,NA,TRBV10-3,NA,15,CASRADLFRAGPQHF,TGTGCCAGCCGCGCCGACCTCTTTAGGGCAGGGCCCCAGCATTTT
TRBJ2-1,NA,TRBV4-3,TRBD2,18,CASSQDSPPSGKALWQFF,TGCGCCAGCAGCCAAGATTCCCCTCCTAGCGGGAAAGCCCTATGGCAGTTCTTC
TRBJ1-2,once,TRBV5-6,TRBD1,13,CASSLGQVDGYTF,TGTGCCAGCAGCCTGGGACAGGTGGACGGCTACACCTTC
TRBJ1-5,once,TRBV28,NA,12,CASSLNVEPQHF,TGTGCCAGCAGTTTAAACGTAGAGCCCCAGCATTTT
TRBJ1-5,NA,TRBV29-1,NA,13,CSVRDYSNQPQHF,TGCAGCGTTAGGGATTATAGCAATCAGCCCCAGCATTTT
TRBJ1-3,NA,TRBV6-7,TRBD1,17,CASSYGGQVGSGNTIYF,TGTGCCAGCAGTTACGGCGGACAGGTTGGCTCTGGAAACACCATATATTTT
TRBJ2-5,NA,TRBV18,NA,13,CASSRTPQETQYF,TGTGCCAGCTCACGGACGCCCCAGGAGACCCAGTACTTC
TRBJ1-1,once,TRBV19,NA,15,CASIPRAGWYGEAFF,TGTGCCAGTATCCCAAGGGCAGGATGGTATGGTGAAGCTTTCTTT
TRBJ2-3,NA,TRBV27,TRBD2,14,CASKAGLSTDTQYF,TGTGCCAGCAAAGCGGGATTAAGCACAGATACGCAGTATTTT
TRBJ2-1,NA,TRBV6-5,NA,12,CASSSGSGEQFF,TGTGCCAGCAGCTCCGGGTCAGGTGAGCAGTTCTTC
TRBJ2-1,NA,TRBV5-4,NA,14,CASSSRESYNEQFF,TGTGCCAGCAGCTCCAGGGAGTCTTACAATGAGCAGTTCTTC
TRBJ2-7,NA,TRBV6-1,NA,11,CASRSAYEQYF,TGTGCCAGCAGGTCCGCCTACGAGCAGTACTTC
TRBJ2-2,NA,TRBV18,NA,17,CASSPPSGGSNTGELFF,TGTGCCAGCTCACCACCGAGTGGGGGTTCGAACACCGGGGAGCTGTTTTTT
TRBJ2-3,NA,TRBV6-5,NA,15,CASRIGVDAVDTQYF,TGTGCCAGCAGGATAGGAGTAGACGCTGTAGATACGCAGTATTTT
TRBJ1-2,NA,TRBV10-3,NA,16,CAISEYKDNTNYGYTF,TGTGCCATCAGTGAGTATAAAGATAACACCAACTATGGCTACACCTTC
TRBJ2-1,NA,TRBV4-3,TRBD2,17,CASSQIGTSGSQVEQFF,TGCGCCAGCAGCCAAATTGGGACTAGCGGGAGTCAGGTTGAGCAGTTCTTC
TRBJ1-3,NA,TRBV28,NA,16,CASSLSGALRGNTIYF,TGTGCCAGCAGTTTATCTGGGGCACTTAGGGGAAACACCATATATTTT
TRBJ2-3,NA,TRBV2,NA,20,CASSEAWPGAETLSTDTQYF,TGTGCCAGCAGTGAAGCCTGGCCAGGGGCCGAAACTCTTAGCACAGATACGCAGTATTTT
TRBJ2-6,NA,TRBV7-9,NA,16,CASSLLAGAGANVLTF,TGTGCCAGCAGCTTATTGGCAGGGGCTGGGGCCAACGTCCTGACTTTC
TRBJ2-5,NA,TRBV5-4,NA,16,CASSLQDNFPRETQYF,TGTGCCAGCAGCTTGCAGGATAATTTCCCCCGAGAGACCCAGTACTTC
TRBJ2-7,NA,TRBV7-2,NA,14,CASSSAKGHYEQYF,TGTGCCAGCAGCTCTGCTAAAGGCCACTACGAGCAGTACTTC
TRBJ1-1,NA,TRBV10-3,NA,15,CAISEVREGGTEAFF,TGTGCCATCAGTGAAGTGAGGGAGGGAGGCACTGAAGCTTTCTTT
TRBJ2-7,NA,TRBV7-9,TRBD1,13,CASSETGLGEQYF,TGTGCCAGCAGCGAGACAGGGCTGGGCGAGCAGTACTTC
TRBJ2-1,NA,TRBV4-3,TRBD2,16,CASSQVAGVGYNEQFF,TGCGCCAGCAGCCAAGTTGCGGGAGTAGGATACAATGAGCAGTTCTTC
TRBJ2-1,NA,TRBV5-1,TRBD2,15,CASSRLAGAHNEQFF,TGCGCCAGCAGCCGACTAGCGGGAGCCCACAATGAGCAGTTCTTC